This T cell receptor (beta chain) derives from a study of siplizumab effects on memory and regulatory T cells (dated by TCRdb to the late 2010s). Broadly, across the study: The study examined how the anti-CD2 antibody siplizumab affects alloreactive T-cell subsets in allogeneic mixed lymphocyte reactions built from human PBMCs.

Sorted unstimulated T cells and proliferating T cells recovered from mixed lymphocyte reactions were subjected to TCRbeta CDR3 sequencing. Fresh whole blood from nine to eleven HLA-typed healthy donors served as the source for isolating PBMCs. To map where alloreactive clones came from, unstimulated CD4+ regulatory T cells were FACS-sorted. Here is what the overall study found, with its caveats: Greater diversity appeared to be present in unstimulated naive T cells than in memory T cells, and a substantial contribution to the alloresponse seemed to be made by naive cells. Sequences below about 10^-5 frequency were poorly captured, so only a minor fraction of alloreactive clones could be mapped to unstimulated subsets. Siplizumab significantly reduced the cumulative frequency of alloreactive sequences traceable to unstimulated CD4+ memory T cells. A naive or memory phenotype could not be assigned to roughly 80-95% of proliferating CD4+ or CD8+ clones. The suppressive function of proliferating Tregs from siplizumab cultures was not functionally confirmed. In reactions with siplizumab, an average of roughly 69% of mappable alloreactive CD4+ clones were Treg-derived, compared with 25% to 30% in control reactions.

At the junction V is shortened by 4 bases and J by 0 bases, with 5 bases in between. Inclusive of the bounding cysteine and phenylalanine, the CDR3 is 13 residues long. Only the CDR3 portion is preserved as DNA: 39 bases, with reading frame beginning at the first base. As encoded in the germline V gene (reference sequence), CDR1 is SGHNT while CDR2 is YYREEE. The method behind the library was the immunoSEQ multiplex PCR assay. The deep sequencing platform assayed roughly 10^5 TCR templates per sample. Genomic DNA extracted from sorted T cells was the material used for TCRbeta CDR3 sequencing. Per the source publication's procedure: The R programming language was used for clonal analysis of TCRbeta CDR3 data. Alloreactive CD4+ and CD8+ clones were identified by comparing unstimulated samples to CFSE-low samples taken after the reaction. Regulatory or non-regulatory origin of alloreactive CD4+ clones was assigned by matching sequences to the sorted unstimulated Treg and non-Treg repertoires. Held by TCRdb, this immuneACCESS table contains in-frame sequences only and omits some clones. Under half of the omission traces to an unresolved V gene where checked; the cause of the rest is unknown. V and J calls and clone size are those listed in that table; D and trimming were worked out from the DNA. A total of some 65,000 clones appear in this sample, around nine tenths of them only once. Clones ranked in the top ten supply about 1.7% of the sample.

With respect to this clone: The antigen it recognizes is unknown. Per-base quality was not reported, and no clone a single base away is much larger than it.

The V gene is TRBV5-4 and the J gene is TRBJ1-3; no D gene is confidently identified. The receptor comes from a human donor in good health. The sample taken for sequencing was Tregs sorted from blood. The bases are TGTGCCAGCAGCGAGGTCTCTGGAAACACCATATATTTT. Its translation is CASSEVSGNTIYF.